Listed below are T cell receptor beta chains from one sample, sequenced in a study of blood T cell repertoires in COVID-19. Repertoires were generated with immunoSEQ multiplex PCR, while TCRdb's copy carries only in-frame clones and drops some. Of about 270,000 clones detected, approximately 90% appear once; the ten largest clones hold over 4%. Source material: PBMCs or T cells enriched from blood (not recorded which). These receptors came from a woman in her twenties or thirties with acute COVID-19. The CDR3 runs from the conserved cysteine through the conserved F or W. Each record gives: clone size, J gene, V gene, D gene, CDR3 DNA, CDR3 protein. D genes are given only for firm matches. Only some rows state a clone size, as once, few, many or a class for expanded clones.

>.|TRBJ2-7|TRBV5-1|.
TGCGCCAGCAGCCTTGCTAGCGCCAGCTCCTACGAGCAGTACTTC
CASSLASASSYEQYF
>.|TRBJ1-3|TRBV7-9|.
TGTGCCAGCAGCTTAGGGGTACAGGGCTCAGGAAACACCATATATTTT
CASSLGVQGSGNTIYF
>.|TRBJ1-1|TRBV20-1|.
TGCAGTGCTAGACCGTCTGAAGCTTTCTTT
CSARPSEAFF
>.|TRBJ2-3|TRBV12-2|.
TGTGCAAGTCGCTCCGGCGGAGGGAGGGCCTCCACAGATACGCAGTATTTT
CASRSGGGRASTDTQYF
>.|TRBJ1-5|TRBV28|.
TGTGCCAGCAGAACACAGGCGGAGCAGCCCCAGCATTTT
CASRTQAEQPQHF
>.|TRBJ2-5|TRBV5-1|TRBD2
TGCGCCAGCAGCACGGTAGCGGGAGGAGAGACCCAGTACTTC
CASSTVAGGETQYF
>.|TRBJ2-2|TRBV24-1|TRBD2
TGTGCCACCAGTGATTTAGGTCGGGAGGGTACCGGGGAGCTGTTTTTT
CATSDLGREGTGELFF
>.|TRBJ2-1|TRBV6-5|.
TGTGCCAGCAGTTCCCTGAGCGGAGGGGATGAGCAGTTCTTC
CASSSLSGGDEQFF
>.|TRBJ2-7|TRBV4-1|TRBD2
TGCGCCAGCAGCCAAGGTAGCGGGAGTCTTTCCTACGAGCAGTACTTC
CASSQGSGSLSYEQYF
>.|TRBJ1-2|TRBV14|TRBD1
TGTGCCAGCAGCCAAGCTCGGGGACAGGGAAGAGACTACACCTTC
CASSQARGQGRDYTF
>once|TRBJ2-3|TRBV5-4|TRBD2
TGTGCCAGCAGATTAGCGGGAGGGAGGACAGATACGCAGTATTTT
CASRLAGGRTDTQYF
>.|TRBJ2-7|TRBV7-9|.
TGTGCCAGCAGCACTCAGGGGAATCTCTACGAGCAGTACTTC
CASSTQGNLYEQYF
>.|TRBJ1-1|TRBV12-3/TRBV12-4|.
TGTGCCAGCAGTTTCGGACACAGCCCCGCAGCTTTCTTT
CASSFGHSPAAFF
>.|TRBJ2-3|TRBV7-9|TRBD2
TGTGCCGGGGGCACTAGCGGGAGAGTCACAGATACGCAGTATTTT
CAGGTSGRVTDTQYF
>.|TRBJ1-5|TRBV28|TRBD1
TGTGCCAGCAGTTCCCAGGGGGGCGGGTCGAGCAATCAGCCCCAGCATTTT
CASSSQGGGSSNQPQHF
>.|TRBJ2-5|TRBV7-6|TRBD1
TGTGCCAGCAGAGAAGGGACAGGGGTTTACCAAGAGACCCAGTACTTC
CASREGTGVYQETQYF
>.|TRBJ2-1|TRBV3-1/TRBV3-2|TRBD2
TGTGCCAGCAGCCCCCGACTAGCGGGAGATAGCAATGAGCAGTTCTTC
CASSPRLAGDSNEQFF
>.|TRBJ1-2|TRBV7-9|TRBD1
TGTGCCAGCAGAACAGGGGAACATTATGGCTACACCTTC
CASRTGEHYGYTF
>.|TRBJ2-7|TRBV5-5|.
TGTGCCAGCAGCTTGGAGGGGTACGCCTACGAGCAGTACTTC
CASSLEGYAYEQYF
>.|TRBJ1-4|TRBV28|.
TGTGCCAGCAGCTTTCAGGGAAAGCTGGAAAAACTGTTTTTT
CASSFQGKLEKLFF
>.|TRBJ1-4|TRBV28|TRBD1
TGTGCCAGCAGTTCCGACAGGGGGCGCAGTGAAAAACTGTTTTTT
CASSSDRGRSEKLFF
>once|TRBJ1-5|TRBV5-1|.
TGCGCCAGCAGAAGGGGCACAGAAGAAGGTCAGCCCCAGCATTTT
CASRRGTEEGQPQHF
>.|TRBJ2-7|TRBV5-6|.
TGTGCCAGCAGCTTCGCAGGGGGAGGAGAGCAGTACTTC
CASSFAGGGEQYF
>few|TRBJ1-6|TRBV29-1|.
TGCAGCGTTCTAACAGAAAATAATTCACCCCTCCACTTT
CSVLTENNSPLHF
>.|TRBJ2-2|TRBV21-1|.
TGTGCTCAGCAGCAACGACAGGGCTTGAACACCGGGGAGCTGTTTTTT
CAQQQRQGLNTGELFF
>.|TRBJ1-5|TRBV6-6|.
TGTGCCAGCAGTTACGTCTCAGGGGCCAATCAGCCCCAGCATTTT
CASSYVSGANQPQHF
>.|TRBJ2-1|TRBV28|TRBD1
TGTGCCAGCAGTTCCATTACAGGGGTGAATGAGCAGTTCTTC
CASSSITGVNEQFF
>.|TRBJ2-3|TRBV7-2|.
TGTGCCAGCAGCTTAGCGTCGACTAAAAAAACAGATACGCAGTATTTT
CASSLASTKKTDTQYF
>.|TRBJ2-1|TRBV3-1/TRBV3-2|.
TGTGCCAGCAGCCAAGTTCCCCGGGGATCGGGCGAGCAGTTCTTC
CASSQVPRGSGEQFF
>once|TRBJ2-1|TRBV27|TRBD2
TGTGCCAGCAGTCCGGGACTAGCGGGAGTCGGGGAGCAGTTCTTC
CASSPGLAGVGEQFF
>.|TRBJ2-1|TRBV7-6|TRBD1
TGTGCCAGCAGCTTAACGACAGGGTTATCCTACAATGAGCAGTTCTTC
CASSLTTGLSYNEQFF
>.|TRBJ1-5|TRBV28|.
TGTGCCAGCAAGGTGGGGGGGTTGGATCAGCCCCAGCATTTT
CASKVGGLDQPQHF
>.|TRBJ2-1|TRBV3-1/TRBV3-2|.
TGTGCCAGCAGCGGGCAGAACAATGAGCAGTTCTTC
CASSGQNNEQFF
>.|TRBJ2-1|TRBV7-3|TRBD1
TGTGCCAGCAGCCCGGGACAGGAGAATGAGCAGTTCTTC
CASSPGQENEQFF
>.|TRBJ2-1|TRBV27|.
TGTGCCAGCAGTTTATTCATGGCCTATGAGCAGTTCTTC
CASSLFMAYEQFF
>.|TRBJ2-1|TRBV4-2|.
TGTGCCAGCAGCCAAGAGGGAGCCTCCTACAATGAGCAGTTCTTC
CASSQEGASYNEQFF
>.|TRBJ2-3|TRBV29-1|TRBD2
TGCAGCGTTGGCGGGAGCAGTGTAGATACGCAGTATTTT
CSVGGSSVDTQYF
>once|TRBJ1-5|TRBV19|.
TGTGCCAGTAGTATTCCGGGTGCCCTTAGCCAGCCCCAGCATTTT
CASSIPGALSQPQHF
>.|TRBJ2-1|TRBV29-1|.
TGCAGCGTTTTAGAATACAATGAGCAGTTCTTC
CSVLEYNEQFF
>.|TRBJ1-2|TRBV21-1|.
TGTGCCAGCGGCTCAAAGGAGGGGCTAGGCTATGGCTACACCTTC
CASGSKEGLGYGYTF
>.|TRBJ1-2|TRBV13|.
TGTGCCAGCAGCTTCGCCGAACAGGTGAACTATGGCTACACCTTC
CASSFAEQVNYGYTF
>few|TRBJ2-1|TRBV10-1|.
TGCGCCAGCAGTCTAGAGGGTATCACGATGGATGAGCAGTTCTTC
CASSLEGITMDEQFF
>.|TRBJ1-1|TRBV10-3|.
TGTGCCATCAGTCAGAACACTGAAGCTTTCTTT
CAISQNTEAFF
>once|TRBJ1-5|TRBV4-1|TRBD1
TGCGCCAGCAGCACCTGGACAGGGGAGCCCCAGCATTTT
CASSTWTGEPQHF
>.|TRBJ2-5|TRBV7-8|.
TGTGCCAGCAGCACACGCCCCGGGACATTGTACATGGAGACCCAGTACTTC
CASSTRPGTLYMETQYF
>.|TRBJ2-7|TRBV6-5|.
TGTGCCAGCAGTTATAAGAGCTCCTACGAGCAGTACTTC
CASSYKSSYEQYF
>.|TRBJ1-1|TRBV10-3|.
TGTGCCATCAGTGAGTCGCCAGCCGACTACTTGAACACTGAAGCTTTCTTT
CAISESPADYLNTEAFF
>once|TRBJ1-4|TRBV5-5|.
TGTGCCACCTCCCCGGGGGGCGAACGAGAAAAACTGTTTTTT
CATSPGGEREKLFF
>.|TRBJ2-1|TRBV18|TRBD2
TGTGCCAGCTCACTAAGACTAGCGGAGTACAATGAGCAGTTCTTC
CASSLRLAEYNEQFF
>.|TRBJ2-1|TRBV2|TRBD2
TGTGCCACCGTGGGGACTAGCCCTCTTGAGCAGTTCTTC
CATVGTSPLEQFF
>.|TRBJ2-1|TRBV19|.
TGTGCCAGTAGTTTTTCTTCGGGGTTGGAAGGGGGTGAGCAGTTCTTC
CASSFSSGLEGGEQFF
>.|TRBJ2-4|TRBV6-5|TRBD1
TGTGCCAGCATGGGACAGGCCTCCAAAAACATTCAGTACTTC
CASMGQASKNIQYF
>.|TRBJ2-7|TRBV4-1|TRBD2
TGCGCCAGCAGCCCTCAAGAAGGGACTAGCGGGATCTACGAGCAGTACTTC
CASSPQEGTSGIYEQYF